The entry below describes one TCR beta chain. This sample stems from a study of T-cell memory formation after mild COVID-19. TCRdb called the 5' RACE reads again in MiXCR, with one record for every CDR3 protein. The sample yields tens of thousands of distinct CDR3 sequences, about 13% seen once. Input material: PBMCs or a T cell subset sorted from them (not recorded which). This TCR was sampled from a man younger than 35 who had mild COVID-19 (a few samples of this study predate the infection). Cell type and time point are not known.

This CDR3 reads CASSFLTDSYNEQFF. CDR3 bases: TGTGCCAGCAGTTTTTTGACAGACTCCTACAATGAGCAGTTCTTC. The V and J genes are TRBV28 and TRBJ2-1; D possibly corresponds to TRBD1 (5 bases). The CDR3 contains 15 residues. V lost 3 bases to trimming and J lost 0 bases, with 9 bases between them. Germline CDR1 MDHEN, CDR2 SYDVKM.